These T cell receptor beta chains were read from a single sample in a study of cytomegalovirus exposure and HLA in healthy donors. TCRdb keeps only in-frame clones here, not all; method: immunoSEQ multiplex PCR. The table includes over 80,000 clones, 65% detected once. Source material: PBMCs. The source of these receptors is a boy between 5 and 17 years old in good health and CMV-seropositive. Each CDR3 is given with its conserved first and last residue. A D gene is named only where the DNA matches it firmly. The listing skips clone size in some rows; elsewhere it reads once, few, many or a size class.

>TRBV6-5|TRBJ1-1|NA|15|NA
TGTGCCAGCAGTTACGGCGCAGACATGAACCCTGAAGCTTTCTTT
CASSYGADMNPEAFF
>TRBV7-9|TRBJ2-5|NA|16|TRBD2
TGTGCCAGCAGCTTACGGACTAGCGTGACGCAAGAGACCCAGTACTTC
CASSLRTSVTQETQYF
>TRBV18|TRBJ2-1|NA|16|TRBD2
TGTGCCAGCTCACCATTCGTAGCGGGGCCCGCGGGTGAGCAGTTCTTC
CASSPFVAGPAGEQFF
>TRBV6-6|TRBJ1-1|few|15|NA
TGTGCCAGCAGCCCACGCCCCTCTATGGACACTGAAGCTTTCTTT
CASSPRPSMDTEAFF
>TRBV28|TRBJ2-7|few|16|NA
TGTGCCAGCAGTCCCCCCCCGAACGCCCGGTCCTACGAGCAGTACTTC
CASSPPPNARSYEQYF
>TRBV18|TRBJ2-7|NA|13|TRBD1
TGTGCCAGCTCCTCAGGACAGGGGGCCGAGCAGTACTTC
CASSSGQGAEQYF
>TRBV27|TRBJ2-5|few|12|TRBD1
TGTGCCAGCAGTCCATACAGGGGAGAGCAGTACTTC
CASSPYRGEQYF
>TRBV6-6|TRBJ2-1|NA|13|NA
TGTGCCAGCAGTCAGGGGTTGGTCAATGAGCAGTTCTTC
CASSQGLVNEQFF
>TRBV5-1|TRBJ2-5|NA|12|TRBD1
TGCGCCAGCAGCCTACAGGGGGAGACCCGGTACTTC
CASSLQGETRYF
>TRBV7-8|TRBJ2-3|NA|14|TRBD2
TGTGCCAGCAGCTCCTACGGGGGGGCAGATACGCAGTATTTT
CASSSYGGADTQYF